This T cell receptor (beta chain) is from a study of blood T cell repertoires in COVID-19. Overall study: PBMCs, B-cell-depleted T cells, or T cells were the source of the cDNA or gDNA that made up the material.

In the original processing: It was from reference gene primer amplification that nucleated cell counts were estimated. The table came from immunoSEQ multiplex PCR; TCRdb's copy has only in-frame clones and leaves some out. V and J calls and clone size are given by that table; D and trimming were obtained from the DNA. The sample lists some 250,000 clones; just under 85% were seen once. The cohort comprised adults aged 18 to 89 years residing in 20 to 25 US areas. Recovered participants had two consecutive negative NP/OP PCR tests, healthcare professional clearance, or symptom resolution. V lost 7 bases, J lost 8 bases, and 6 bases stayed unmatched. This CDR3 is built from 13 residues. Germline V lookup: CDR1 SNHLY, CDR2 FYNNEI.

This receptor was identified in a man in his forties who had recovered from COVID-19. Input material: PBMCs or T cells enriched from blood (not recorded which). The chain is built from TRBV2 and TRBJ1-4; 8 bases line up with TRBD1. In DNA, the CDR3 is TGTGCCAGCACCCAGGACAGGGTAGAAAAACTGTTTTTT. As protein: CASTQDRVEKLFF.